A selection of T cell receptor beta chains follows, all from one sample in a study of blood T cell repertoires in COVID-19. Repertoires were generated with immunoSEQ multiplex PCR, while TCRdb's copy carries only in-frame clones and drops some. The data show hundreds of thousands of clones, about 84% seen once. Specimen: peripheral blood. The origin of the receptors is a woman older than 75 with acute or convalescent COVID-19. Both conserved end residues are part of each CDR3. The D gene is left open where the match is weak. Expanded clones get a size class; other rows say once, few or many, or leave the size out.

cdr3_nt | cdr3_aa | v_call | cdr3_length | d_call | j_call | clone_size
TGTGCCAGCCTGGTCGATAAGCGGGGGGTCCAAGATACGCAGTATTTT | CASLVDKRGVQDTQYF | TRBV18 | 16 | TRBD2 | TRBJ2-3 | .
TGTGCCGTTCCGGGACAGGGGCACACAGATACGCAGTATTTT | CAVPGQGHTDTQYF | TRBV24-1 | 14 | TRBD1 | TRBJ2-3 | .
TGTGCCAGCAGTTACAGGCAGGGTAACACCGGGGAGCTGTTTTTT | CASSYRQGNTGELFF | TRBV6-5 | 15 | . | TRBJ2-2 | .
TGTGCCAGCAGCATAGACAGCCGTGGCACTGAAGCTTTCTTT | CASSIDSRGTEAFF | TRBV7-2 | 14 | . | TRBJ1-1 | .
TGTGCCAGCGGTGGCCGTTACACAGATACGCAGTATTTT | CASGGRYTDTQYF | TRBV27 | 13 | . | TRBJ2-3 | .
TGTGCCAGCAGCTTGGCACTAGCGGGGGGGAGCTCCTACGAGCAGTACTTC | CASSLALAGGSSYEQYF | TRBV7-2 | 17 | TRBD2 | TRBJ2-7 | .
TGCGCCAGCAGCATGCAGGACAGGGTCTATGGCTACACCTTC | CASSMQDRVYGYTF | TRBV4-1 | 14 | TRBD1 | TRBJ1-2 | .
TGTGCCAGTAGTTTAGGGACTACCACCTACGAGCAGTACTTC | CASSLGTTTYEQYF | TRBV19 | 14 | TRBD2 | TRBJ2-7 | once
TGTGCCAGCAGTTTTGCCCCGAGAACCGGGGAGCTGTTTTTT | CASSFAPRTGELFF | TRBV28 | 14 | . | TRBJ2-2 | .
TGCGCCAGCAGCTTGGGAATCTACAGGGCCGGCAAAAACATTCAGTACTTC | CASSLGIYRAGKNIQYF | TRBV5-1 | 17 | . | TRBJ2-4 | .